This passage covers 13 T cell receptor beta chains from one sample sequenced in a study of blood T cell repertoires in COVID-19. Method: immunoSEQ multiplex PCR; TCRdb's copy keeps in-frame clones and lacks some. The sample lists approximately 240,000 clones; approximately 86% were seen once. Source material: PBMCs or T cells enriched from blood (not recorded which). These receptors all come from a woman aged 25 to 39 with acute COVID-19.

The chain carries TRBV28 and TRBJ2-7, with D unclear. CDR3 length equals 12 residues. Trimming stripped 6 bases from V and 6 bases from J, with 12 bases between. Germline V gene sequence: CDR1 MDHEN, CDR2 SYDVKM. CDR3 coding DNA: TGTGCCAGCAGCCCTAGAGAGGCCGAGCAGTACTTC. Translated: CASSPREAEQYF.

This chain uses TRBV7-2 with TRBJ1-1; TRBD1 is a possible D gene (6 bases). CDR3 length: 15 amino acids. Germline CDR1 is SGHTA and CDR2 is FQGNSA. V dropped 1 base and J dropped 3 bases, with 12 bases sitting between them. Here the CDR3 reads CASSLVWDKDTEAFF. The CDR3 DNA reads TGTGCCAGCAGCTTAGTTTGGGACAAAGACACTGAAGCTTTCTTT.

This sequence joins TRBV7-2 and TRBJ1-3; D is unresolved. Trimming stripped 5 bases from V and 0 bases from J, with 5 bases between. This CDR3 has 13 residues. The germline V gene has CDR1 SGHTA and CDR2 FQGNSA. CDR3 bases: TGTGCCAGCAGCGCGCCCTCTGGAAACACCATATATTTT. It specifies CASSAPSGNTIYF. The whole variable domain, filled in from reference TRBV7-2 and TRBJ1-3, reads GAGVSQSPSNKVTEKGKDVELRCDPISGHTALYWYRQSLGQGLEFLIYFQGNSAPDKSGLPSDRFSAERTGGSVSTLTIQRTQQEDSAVYLCASSAPSGNTIYFGEGSWLTVV.

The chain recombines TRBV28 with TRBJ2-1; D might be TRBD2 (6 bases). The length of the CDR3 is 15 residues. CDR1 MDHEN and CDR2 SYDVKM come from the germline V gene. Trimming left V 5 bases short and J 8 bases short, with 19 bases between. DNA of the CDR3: TGTGCCAGCAGTCCTGGGGAGGCCCTAGTCGATGAGCAGTTCTTC. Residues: CASSPGEALVDEQFF. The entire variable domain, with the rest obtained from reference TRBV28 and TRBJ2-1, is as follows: DVKVTQSSRYLVKRTGEKVFLECVQDMDHENMFWYRQDPGLGLRLIYFSYDVKMKEKGDIPEGYSVSREKKERFSLILESASTNQTSMYLCASSPGEALVDEQFFGPGTRLTVL.

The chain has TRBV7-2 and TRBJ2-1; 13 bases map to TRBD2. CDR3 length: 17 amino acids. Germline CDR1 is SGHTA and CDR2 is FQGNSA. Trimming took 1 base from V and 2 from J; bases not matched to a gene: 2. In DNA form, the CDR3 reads TGTGCCAGCAGCTTAGGAGGGACTAGCGGGGCCTACAATGAGCAGTTCTTC. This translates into CASSLGGTSGAYNEQFF.

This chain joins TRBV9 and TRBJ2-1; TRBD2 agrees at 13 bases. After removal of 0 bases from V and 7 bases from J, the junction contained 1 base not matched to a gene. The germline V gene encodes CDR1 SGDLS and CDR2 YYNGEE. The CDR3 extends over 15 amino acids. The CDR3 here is CASSVGGLAGNEQFF. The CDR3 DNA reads TGTGCCAGCAGCGTAGGGGGACTAGCGGGGAATGAGCAGTTCTTC.

CDR3 bases: TGTGCCAGCAGTTCCAGGGAATTCGCCAAAAACATTCAGTACTTC. Protein sequence: CASSSREFAKNIQYF. The gene calls are TRBV6-2 or TRBV6-3 and TRBJ2-4; tentative D call: TRBD1 (5 bases). The V end lost 4 bases, the J end lost 1 base, and 11 bases lay between the germline ends. Germline values: CDR1 MNHEY, CDR2 SVGEGT. The CDR3 has 15 residues.

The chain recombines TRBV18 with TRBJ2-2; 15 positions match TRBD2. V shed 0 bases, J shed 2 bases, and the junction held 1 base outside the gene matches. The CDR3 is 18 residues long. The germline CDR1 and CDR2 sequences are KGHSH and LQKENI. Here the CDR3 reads CASSPPGLAGGNTGELFF. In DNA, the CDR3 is TGTGCCAGCTCACCACCGGGACTAGCGGGGGGCAACACCGGGGAGCTGTTTTTT. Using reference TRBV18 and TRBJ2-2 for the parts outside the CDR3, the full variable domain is NAGVMQNPRHLVRRRGQEARLRCSPMKGHSHVYWYRQLPEEGLKFMVYLQKENIIDESGMPKERFSAEFPKEGPSILRIQQVVRGDSAAYFCASSPPGLAGGNTGELFFGEGSRLTVL.

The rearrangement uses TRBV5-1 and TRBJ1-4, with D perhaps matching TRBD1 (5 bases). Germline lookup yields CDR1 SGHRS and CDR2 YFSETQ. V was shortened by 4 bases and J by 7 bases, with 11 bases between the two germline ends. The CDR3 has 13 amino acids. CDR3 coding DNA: TGCGCCAGCAGCCCTCATAGGGGTGAAAAACTGTTTTTT. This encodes CASSPHRGEKLFF.

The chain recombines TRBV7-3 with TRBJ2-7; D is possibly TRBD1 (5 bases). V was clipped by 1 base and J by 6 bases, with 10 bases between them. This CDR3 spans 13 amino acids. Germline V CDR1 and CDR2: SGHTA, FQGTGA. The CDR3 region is CASSLITGSEQYF. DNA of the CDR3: TGTGCCAGCAGCTTAATTACAGGATCCGAGCAGTACTTC.

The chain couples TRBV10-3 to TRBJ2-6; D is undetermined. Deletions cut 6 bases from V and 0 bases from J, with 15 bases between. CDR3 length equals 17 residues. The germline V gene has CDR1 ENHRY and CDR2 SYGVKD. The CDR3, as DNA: TGTGCCATCAGGGGTGAGGCCCACTACTCTGGGGCCAACGTCCTGACTTTC. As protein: CAIRGEAHYSGANVLTF.

CDR3: CASRAPGTGTDTQYF. The CDR3, as DNA: TGTGCCAGCAGGGCCCCCGGGACAGGGACAGATACGCAGTATTTT. This chain uses TRBV2 with TRBJ2-3; 9 bases line up with TRBD1. The ends lost 6 bases at V and 3 bases at J; junction bases unmatched: 7. CDR3 length: 15 amino acids. Germline V CDR1 and CDR2: SNHLY, FYNNEI.

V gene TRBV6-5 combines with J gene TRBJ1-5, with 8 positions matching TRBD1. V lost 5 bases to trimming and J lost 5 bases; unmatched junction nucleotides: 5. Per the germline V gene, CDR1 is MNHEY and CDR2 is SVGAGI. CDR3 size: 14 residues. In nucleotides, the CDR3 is TGTGCCAGCAGTCTGGACAGGGTGGATCAGCCCCAGCATTTT. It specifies CASSLDRVDQPQHF.